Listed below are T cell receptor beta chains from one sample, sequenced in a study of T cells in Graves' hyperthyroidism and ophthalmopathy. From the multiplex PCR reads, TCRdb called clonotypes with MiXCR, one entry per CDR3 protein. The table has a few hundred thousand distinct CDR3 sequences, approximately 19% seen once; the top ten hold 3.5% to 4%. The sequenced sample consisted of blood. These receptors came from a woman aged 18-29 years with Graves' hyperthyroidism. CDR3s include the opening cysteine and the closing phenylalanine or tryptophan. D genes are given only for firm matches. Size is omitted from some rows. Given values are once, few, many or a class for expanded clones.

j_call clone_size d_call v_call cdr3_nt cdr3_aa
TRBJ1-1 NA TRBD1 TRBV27 TGTGCCAGCGGTTCAACCCTGGGACAGGATTGTGAGTTCTTT CASGSTLGQDCEFF
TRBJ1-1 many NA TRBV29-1 TGCAGCGTTGAAGCGGGGGCTACTGAAGCTTTCTTT CSVEAGATEAFF
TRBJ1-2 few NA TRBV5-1 TGCGCCAGCAGCTTCTCAGGGCTAGGCTACACCTTC CASSFSGLGYTF
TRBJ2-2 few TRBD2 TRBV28 TGTGCCAGCAGCCAGGACCAGACTAGCGGGGGGCGGGACACCGGGGAGCTGTTTTTT CASSQDQTSGGRDTGELFF
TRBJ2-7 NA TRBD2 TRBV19 TGTGCCAGTAGTATCCAGCGGGAAGGTTACGAGCAGTACTTC CASSIQREGYEQYF
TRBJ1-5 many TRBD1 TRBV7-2 TGTGCCAGCAGCACACAGGGGGATCAGCCCCAGCATTTT CASSTQGDQPQHF
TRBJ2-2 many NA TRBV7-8 TGTGCCAGCAGCTTAGGAGGGTTCACCGGGGAGCTGTTTTTT CASSLGGFTGELFF
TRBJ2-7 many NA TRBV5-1 TGCGCCAGCAGCTTGGGACAGGCGAGCTCCTACGAGCAGTACTTC CASSLGQASSYEQYF
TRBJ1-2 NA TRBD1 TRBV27 TGTGCCAGCAGTCAGGGGGCCCGCTACACCTTC CASSQGARYTF
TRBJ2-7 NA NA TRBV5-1 TGCGCCAGCAGCTTGGCCCGGACAACCTACGAGCAGTACTTC CASSLARTTYEQYF
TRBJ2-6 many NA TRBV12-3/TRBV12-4 TGTGCCAGCAGTCTCCGGGATCAGAGCTCTGGGGCCAACGTCCTGACTTTC CASSLRDQSSGANVLTF
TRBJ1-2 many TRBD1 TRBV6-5 TGTGCCAGCAGTTACTCGGACAGGGGTTGGTATGGCTACACCTTC CASSYSDRGWYGYTF
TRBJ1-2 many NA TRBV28 TGTGCCAGCAGTTTTAGATGGAAGTGGAGGAACGGCTACACCTTC CASSFRWKWRNGYTF
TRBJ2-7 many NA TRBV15 TGTGCCACCAGCAGGGGGTCGGGGAGCGGGTTCTCCTACGAGCAGTACTTC CATSRGSGSGFSYEQYF
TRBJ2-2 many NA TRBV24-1 TGTGCCACCAGTGCGGGGGTCAATACCGGGGAGCTGTTTTTT CATSAGVNTGELFF
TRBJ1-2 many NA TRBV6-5 TGTGCCAGCATAGGCGAAAATGGCTACACCTTC CASIGENGYTF
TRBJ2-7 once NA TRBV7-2 TGTGCCAGCAGCGTAGGGGTGGTGGGCGAGCAGTACTTC CASSVGVVGEQYF
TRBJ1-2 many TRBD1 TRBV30 TGTGCCTGGGACGGGACAGGGCTTGACGGCTACACCTTC CAWDGTGLDGYTF
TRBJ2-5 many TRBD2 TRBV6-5 TGTGCCAGCAGTTCTCCCCGGCTAGCGGGCGAGACCCAGTACTTC CASSSPRLAGETQYF
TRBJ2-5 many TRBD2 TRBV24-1 TGTGCCACCAGTGCCCCACTAGCGGGGGGCCAAGAGACCCAGTACTTC CATSAPLAGGQETQYF
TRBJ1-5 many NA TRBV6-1 TGTGCCAGCAGCCAAGGGGGTGCTCAGCCCCAGCATTTT CASSQGGAQPQHF
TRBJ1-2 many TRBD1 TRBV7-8 TGTGCCAGCAGCGAAAGGGACAGGGGGCTCCCTAACTATGGCTACACCTTC CASSERDRGLPNYGYTF
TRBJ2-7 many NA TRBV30 TGTGCCTGGGGGTGGAGCTCCTACGAGCAGTACTTC CAWGWSSYEQYF
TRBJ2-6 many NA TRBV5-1 TGCGCCAGCAGCTTGCTCCCCTCCAATGATGGGGCACCCTACTCTGGGGCCAACGTCCTGACTTTC CASSLLPSNDGAPYSGANVLTF
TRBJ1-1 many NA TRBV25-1 TGTGCCAGCAGTGAATCGAAGGGATTGGTGATGAACACTGAAGCTTTCTTT CASSESKGLVMNTEAFF
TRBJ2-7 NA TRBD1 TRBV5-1 TGCGCCAGCACCCGGGACAGCCCCTACGAGCAGTACTTC CASTRDSPYEQYF
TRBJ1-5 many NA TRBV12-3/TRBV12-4 TGTGCCAGCAGTTTGGGGACACCGGGTCAGCCCCAGCATTTT CASSLGTPGQPQHF
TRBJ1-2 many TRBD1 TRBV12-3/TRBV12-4 TGTGCCAGCAGTAAAACCGGGACAGGGGACGGCTACACCTTC CASSKTGTGDGYTF
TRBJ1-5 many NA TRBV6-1 TGTGCCAGCAGTGAAAAGAGGGGGGGATATAGCAATCAGCCCCAGCATTTT CASSEKRGGYSNQPQHF
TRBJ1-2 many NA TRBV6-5 TGTGCCAGCAGTTACCTGACCACAGGGTCCTATGGCTACACCTTC CASSYLTTGSYGYTF
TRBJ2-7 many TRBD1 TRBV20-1 TGCAGTGCAGAGGACAGGGCCCCCTCCTACGAGCAGTACTTC CSAEDRAPSYEQYF
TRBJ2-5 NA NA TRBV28 TGTGCCAGCAGTTTAGGTAGCTGGCAGACCCAGTACTTC CASSLGSWQTQYF
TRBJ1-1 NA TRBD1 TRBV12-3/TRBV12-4 TGTGCCAGCAGCAAGGGACAGGGGCTCACTGAAGCTTTCTTT CASSKGQGLTEAFF
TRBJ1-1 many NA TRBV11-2 TGTGCCAGCAGCTTTGTCCGCACTGAAGCTTTCTTT CASSFVRTEAFF
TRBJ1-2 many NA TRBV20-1 TGCAGTGCTAGGGAGGGCTATGGCTACACCTTC CSAREGYGYTF
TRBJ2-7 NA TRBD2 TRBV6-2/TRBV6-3 TGTGCCAGCAGTTTTGCGGGAGGCGAGCAGTACTTC CASSFAGGEQYF
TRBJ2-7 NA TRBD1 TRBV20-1 TGCAGTGCCTACGGGACAGCTCTCTACGAGCAGTACTTC CSAYGTALYEQYF
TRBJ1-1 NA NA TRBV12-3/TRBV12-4 TGTGCCAGCAAGGTTGGGGGCGGTGAAGCTTTCTTT CASKVGGGEAFF
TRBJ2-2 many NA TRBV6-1 TGTGCCAGCAGCCGTTTACAGTCCGGGGAGCTGTTTTTT CASSRLQSGELFF
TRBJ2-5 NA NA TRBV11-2 TGTGCCAGCAGCTTCACACTTACCAAAGAGACCCAGTACTTC CASSFTLTKETQYF
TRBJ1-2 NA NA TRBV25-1 TGTGCCAGCAGTGAAGGCAGATCCTGTGGCTACACCTTC CASSEGRSCGYTF